The 32 T cell receptor beta chains below all came from one sample that was sequenced in a study of blood T cells in healthy people across ages. A second about 6 to 11 cycle PCR used barcoded and J-beta primers. MiXCR, run by TCRdb on the 5' RACE reads, gives a single entry per CDR3 protein. The sample has fewer than 950,000 distinct CDR3 sequences; about 34% are singletons. Sequencing was carried out using blood. These receptors were collected from a man between 18 and 35 years old in good health.

Concerning this clonotype: The junction and the germline gene differ at one end; a read error may be behind it. The chain links TRBV5-5 to TRBJ2-1, with D perhaps matching TRBD2 (7 bases). CDR3 length: 13 residues. Looked up from germline, CDR1 is SGHKS and CDR2 is YYEKEE (reference sequence). CDR3 DNA: TGTGCCAGCAGCCCGCGGGGGCTCAATGGGCAGTTCTTC. Residues: CASSPRGLNGQFF.

The chain is built from TRBV6-6 and TRBJ2-5, with 8 nucleotides matching TRBD1. After removal of 6 bases from V and 5 bases from J, the junction contained 11 bases not matched to a gene. CDR3 size: 15 residues. Germline values: CDR1 MNHNY, CDR2 SVGAGI (reference sequence). CDR3 bases: TGTGCCAGCAGGGAGGACAGGGAGATTGCGGAGACCCAGTACTTC. Translation gives CASREDREIAETQYF.

This clonotype appeared a few times. The rearrangement links TRBV6-6 to TRBJ1-5; D possibly corresponds to TRBD1 (6 bases). Trimming shortened V by 2 bases and J by 1 base, and 12 bases separated the two germline ends. Germline lookup yields CDR1 MNHNY and CDR2 SVGAGI (reference sequence). The CDR3 sequence is 16 residues long. The CDR3 reads CASSYNGGRSNQPQHF. The CDR3 DNA is TGTGCCAGCAGTTACAACGGGGGCAGGAGCAATCAGCCCCAGCATTTT.

This clonotype was seen only once. The chain has TRBV20-1 and TRBJ2-1; 8 bases match TRBD1. The end of the DNA is better explained by TRBJ2-7, so the J call may be wrong. In germline, CDR1 is DFQATT, CDR2 SNEGSKA (reference sequence). This CDR3 is 15 amino acids long. The CDR3 coding sequence is TGCAGTGCTAGTCTTCAGGGGGCCCCCTACAATGAGCAGTACTTC. Protein sequence: CSASLQGAPYNEQYF.

The V and J genes are TRBV28 and TRBJ2-1; unclear D gene. V shed 7 bases and J shed 6 bases, with 16 bases lying between them. CDR1 and CDR2 from the germline V gene are MDHEN and SYDVKM. This CDR3 is built from 14 residues. In nucleotides, the CDR3 is TGTGCCAGCAACGATGGACGGAAACGCAATGAGCAGTTCTTC. Translation: CASNDGRKRNEQFF.

This clonotype was recorded only once. The J gene is TRBJ1-5, the V gene TRBV7-8, with TRBD1 identical over 8 bases. The CDR3 extends over 17 amino acids. The V gene end was trimmed by 2 bases and the J gene end by 1 base; junction bases not matched to a gene: 7. Looked up from germline, CDR1 is SGHVS and CDR2 is FQNEAQ. CDR3 coding DNA: TGTGCCAGCAGCTTAAAGACAGGGGACTTGAGCAATCAGCCCCAGCATTTT. It yields the protein CASSLKTGDLSNQPQHF.

The chain uses TRBV20-1 and TRBJ1-1, with TRBD1 identical over 11 bases. The CDR3 runs to 17 residues. Germline V gene sequence: CDR1 DFQATT, CDR2 SNEGSKA (reference sequence). With 6 bases clipped from V and 1 base from J, the junction kept 13 bases outside the gene matches. The CDR3: CSALPGQGALTNTEAFF. CDR3 nucleotides: TGCAGTGCCCTCCCTGGACAGGGGGCTTTGACGAACACTGAAGCTTTCTTT.

V gene TRBV14 combines with J gene TRBJ1-2; the D is unclear. Germline V gene sequence: CDR1 SGHDN, CDR2 FVKESK. The CDR3 length is 14 residues. The V and J ends lost 1 base and 1 base respectively, with 7 bases between them. The CDR3 DNA is TGTGCCAGCAGCCAAGTGGCGGTTAACTATGGCTACACCTTC. Its protein product is CASSQVAVNYGYTF.

The sample holds many counts of this clonotype. The V and J genes are TRBV20-1 and TRBJ1-4, with D possibly matching TRBD1 (5 bases). Looked up from germline, CDR1 is DFQATT and CDR2 is SNEGSKA (reference sequence). The CDR3 length is 14 residues. V lost 1 base, J lost 3 bases, and 9 bases lay in between. In DNA, the CDR3 is TGCAGTGCTAGAGGGGACGTCTCTAATGAAAAACTGTTTTTT. Translation: CSARGDVSNEKLFF.

Concerning this clonotype: Germline and junction disagree at one end, which may indicate a read error. The CDR3 bases are TGCAGTGCTAGAGAAATACCGGGACAGCTCGGCTGCACCTTC. Encoded protein: CSAREIPGQLGCTF. The V and J genes are TRBV20-1 and TRBJ1-2, with 7 positions matching TRBD1. Per the germline V gene, CDR1 is DFQATT and CDR2 is SNEGSKA (reference sequence). The CDR3 has 14 residues.

The rearrangement joins TRBV2 to TRBJ2-1, with D possibly TRBD1 on 6 matching bases. The J call is doubtful: the DNA matches TRBJ2-7 better. The CDR3 runs 15 residues. Germline assignment: CDR1 SNHLY and CDR2 FYNNEI. The CDR3 region is CAILAGGQSYNEQYF. As DNA, the CDR3 is TGTGCCATCCTGGCTGGGGGCCAATCCTACAATGAGCAGTACTTC.

In this sample, this clonotype turned up once. The chain has TRBV4-3 and TRBJ2-1; possible D gene TRBD1, 5 bases. The germline V and J ends were trimmed by 0 bases and 10 bases, with 19 bases remaining between them. Germline values: CDR1 LGHNA, CDR2 YSLEER. The CDR3 loop spans 16 amino acids. Written as DNA, the CDR3 is TGCGCCAGCAGCCAAGACCCCAGGGATCTAAACTACGAGCAGTTCTTC. It codes for CASSQDPRDLNYEQFF.

A word on this clonotype: One base away lies a much larger clone, so this may be a sequencing read error. The chain uses TRBV7-6 and TRBJ1-2, with D unresolved. In germline, CDR1 is SGHVS, CDR2 FNYEAQ. The CDR3 consists of 13 residues. CDR3 sequence (DNA): TGTGCCAACAGCTTAGGAATGGGGTATGGCTACACCTTC. Translating gives CANSLGMGYGYTF. Full variable domain (rest looked up from reference TRBV7-6 and TRBJ1-2): GAGVSQSPRYKVTKRGQDVALRCDPISGHVSLYWYRQALGQGPEFLTYFNYEAQQDKSGLPNDRFSAERPEGSISTLTIQRTEQRDSAMYRCANSLGMGYGYTFGSGTRLTVV.

This clonotype occurred a few times. V gene TRBV4-3 combines with J gene TRBJ1-2, with 7 bases matching TRBD1. The CDR3 loop spans 16 amino acids. In germline, CDR1 is LGHNA, CDR2 YSLEER. V shed 0 bases, J shed 2 bases, and the junction held 6 bases outside the gene matches. CDR3 nucleotides: TGCGCCAGCAGCCAAGAAAGGGCCAGGGGGAACTATGGCTACACCTTC. Translated, it gives CASSQERARGNYGYTF.

This clonotype showed up just once. This chain joins TRBV9 and TRBJ2-1, with 9 bases identical to TRBD1. V trimming: 3 bases; J trimming: 6 bases; junction bases outside the gene matches: 7. CDR3 length: 15 residues. Germline-derived CDR1 and CDR2 are SGDLS and YYNGEE. CDR3 sequence (DNA): TGTGCCAGCAGCGCGGGACAGGGTTTCCTCAATGAGCAGTTCTTC. It translates to CASSAGQGFLNEQFF.

This clonotype was recorded a few times. The rearrangement links TRBV7-6 to TRBJ2-7; D gene ambiguous. The CDR3 has 13 residues. Per the germline V gene, CDR1 is SGHVS and CDR2 is FNYEAQ. Trimming stripped 2 bases from V and 6 bases from J, with 11 bases between. CDR3 DNA: TGTGCCAGCAGCTTAATAACACTCGGCGAGCAGTACTTC. It is translated as CASSLITLGEQYF.

The chain couples TRBV21-1 to TRBJ2-1; the tabulated D call, TRBD1, remains unverified against the DNA. TRBV21-1 is a documented pseudogene. CDR3 size: 15 residues. CDR3 residues: CASSKSRTGEGEQFF. The CDR3 DNA reads TGTGCCAGCAGCAAAAGTCGGACAGGTGAGGGGGAGCAGTTCTTC.

This clonotype was observed many times. The chain links TRBV29-1 to TRBJ1-2; TRBD1 matches at 8 bases. The junction had 9 bases not matched to a gene; V was cut back by 6 bases and J by 3 bases. This CDR3 has 14 residues. CDR1 is SQVTM, CDR2 ANQGSEA, per germline. This CDR3 reads CSVQPGQAHYGYTF. CDR3 DNA: TGCAGCGTCCAGCCGGGACAGGCGCACTATGGCTACACCTTC. The full variable domain, completed using reference TRBV29-1 and TRBJ1-2, is SAVISQKPSRDICQRGTSLTIQCQVDSQVTMMFWYRQQPGQSLTLIATANQGSEATYESGFVIDKFPISRPNLTFSTLTVSNMSPEDSSIYLCSVQPGQAHYGYTFGSGTRLTVV.

Of note for this clonotype: Germline is not matched at one junction end, which may reflect a read error. This rearrangement joins TRBV29-1 to TRBJ2-6, with D tentatively TRBD1 (5 bases). CDR3 size: 14 residues. The germline V gene has CDR1 SQVTM and CDR2 ANQGSEA. CDR3 bases: TGCAGCGTACGGCAGGGTCAAGGGGCCAACGTCCCGACTTTC. Its protein product is CSVRQGQGANVPTF.

The gene calls are TRBV6-1 and TRBJ2-5, with a possible D match to TRBD2 (7 bases). CDR3 length equals 15 residues. The V end lost 2 bases, the J end lost 2 bases, and 12 bases lay between the germline ends. Germline V CDR1 and CDR2: MNHNS, SASEGT. The CDR3, as DNA: TGTGCCAGCAGTGAAAGGGGGAGGGGTCAAGAGACCCAGTACTTC. Its protein product is CASSERGRGQETQYF.

The sample holds a few counts of this clonotype. The chain employs TRBV25-1 and TRBJ2-7; D is perhaps TRBD1 (7 bases). Germline-derived CDR1 and CDR2 are MGHDK and SYGVNS. This CDR3 has 14 amino acids. The V end was cut by 6 bases, the J end by 4 bases, with 16 bases between. The CDR3 region has the DNA TGTGCCAGCAGCGGAGGGACAGATCATTACGAGCAGTACTTC. Residues: CASSGGTDHYEQYF.

This chain connects TRBV2 to TRBJ1-1; D may be TRBD1 (6 bases). CDR1 is SNHLY and CDR2 is FYNNEI in the germline V gene. The CDR3 covers 14 residues. Trimming took 9 bases from V and 2 from J, leaving 16 bases between them. Written as DNA, the CDR3 is TGTGCCAGTACTTATTCAGGGGCAAACACTGAAGCTTTCTTT. It is translated as CASTYSGANTEAFF.

The chain carries TRBV3-1 and TRBJ2-1; D might be TRBD2 (6 bases). The CDR3 loop spans 16 amino acids. The germline V gene encodes CDR1 LGHDT and CDR2 YNNKEL (reference sequence). V lost 4 bases and J lost 3, with 16 bases in between. The CDR3 reads CASSPAQGLYYNEQFF. Here the CDR3 DNA reads TGTGCCAGCAGCCCCGCCCAGGGACTCTACTACAATGAGCAGTTCTTC.

The V gene is TRBV7-2, the J gene TRBJ2-1, with 7 positions matching TRBD2. CDR3 size: 16 residues. Germline trimming cut 5 bases from V and 7 bases from J; bases unmatched to any gene: 14. Germline V lookup: CDR1 SGHTA, CDR2 FQGNSA. The CDR3 is CASSPDLSGIGNEQFF. As DNA, the CDR3 is TGTGCCAGCAGCCCCGACTTGAGCGGGATAGGTAATGAGCAGTTCTTC.

This clonotype is a singleton in its sample. The chain joins TRBV5-1 to TRBJ2-4; D may be TRBD2 (5 bases). Germline-derived CDR1 and CDR2 are SGHRS and YFSETQ. The V and J ends lost 4 bases and 9 bases respectively, with 17 bases between them. The CDR3 length is 14 residues. The CDR3 region is CASSVAGDGGIQYF. For the CDR3, the DNA is TGCGCCAGCAGCGTGGCGGGTGATGGTGGCATTCAGTACTTC.

To note about this clonotype: At one end the junction does not follow the germline gene, possibly because of a read error. The chain has TRBV7-6 and TRBJ2-2; 8 positions agree with TRBD1. This CDR3 has 15 amino acids. CDR1 is SGHVS, CDR2 FNYEAQ, per germline. CDR3 bases: TGTGCTAGCAGCTTAACAGGGGGTATGACCGGGGAGCTGTTTTTT. Amino acids: CASSLTGGMTGELFF. Full variable domain (remainder filled in from reference TRBV7-6 and TRBJ2-2): GAGVSQSPRYKVTKRGQDVALRCDPISGHVSLYWYRQALGQGPEFLTYFNYEAQQDKSGLPNDRFSAERPEGSISTLTIQRTEQRDSAMYRCASSLTGGMTGELFFGEGSRLTVL.

The CDR3 region is CASSITDRGNIQYF. The CDR3 DNA follows: TGTGCCAGCAGCATAACGGACAGGGGAAACATTCAGTACTTC. The chain employs TRBV7-9 and TRBJ2-5; TRBD1 agrees at 9 bases. TRBJ2-4 matches the DNA end more closely, so the J call is doubtful. Per the germline V gene, CDR1 is SEHNR and CDR2 is FQNEAQ (reference sequence). This CDR3 is built from 14 residues.

The chain combines TRBV20-1 with TRBJ2-7; D may be TRBD1 or TRBD2 (6 bases each). CDR3 size: 14 residues. The V end lost 2 bases, the J end lost 6 bases, and 17 bases lay between the germline ends. Germline values: CDR1 DFQATT, CDR2 SNEGSKA (reference sequence). CDR3 protein: CSARPQGRPCEQYF. The CDR3, as DNA: TGCAGTGCTAGACCGCAGGGGAGGCCCTGCGAGCAGTACTTC.

The table lists this clonotype with a few counts. The chain carries TRBV12-3 or TRBV12-4 and TRBJ2-5, with 9 nucleotides matching TRBD2. Trimming at V came to 6 bases and at J to 11 bases, leaving 16 bases not matched to a gene. This CDR3 comprises 15 residues. The CDR3 region is CASSPGVAGADEQYF. Here the CDR3 DNA reads TGTGCCAGCAGCCCGGGGGTAGCGGGGGCGGATGAGCAGTACTTC.

Notes on this clonotype: One base away lies a much larger clone, so this may be a sequencing read error. The chain combines TRBV20-1 with TRBJ2-7, with D perhaps TRBD2 (6 bases). The CDR3 length is 14 residues. Between the trimmed V and J ends, which lost 8 bases and 5 bases, there was a span of 22 bases. CDR1 DFQATT and CDR2 SNEGSKA come from the germline V gene (reference sequence). The CDR3 loop is CSTKRGSGINEQYF. The CDR3 bases are TGCAGTACCAAACGGGGTAGCGGTATCAACGAGCAGTACTTC.

The chain recombines TRBV12-3 or TRBV12-4 with TRBJ2-3, with D unclear. The CDR3 runs to 15 residues. V was pared by 1 base and J by 0 bases, with 8 bases between. Here the CDR3 reads CASSLVVTSTDTQYF. Here the CDR3 DNA reads TGTGCCAGCAGTTTAGTTGTCACCAGCACAGATACGCAGTATTTT.

This clonotype was counted only a few times. V and J are TRBV6-2 or TRBV6-3 and TRBJ2-1; 10 bases map to TRBD2. With V trimmed by 5 bases and J by 6 bases, 7 bases remained unmatched. Looked up from germline, CDR1 is MNHEY and CDR2 is SVGEGT. CDR3 size: 15 residues. The DNA of the CDR3 is TGTGCCAGCAGTCTTACTAGCGGGGTTGTCAATGAGCAGTTCTTC. As protein: CASSLTSGVVNEQFF.